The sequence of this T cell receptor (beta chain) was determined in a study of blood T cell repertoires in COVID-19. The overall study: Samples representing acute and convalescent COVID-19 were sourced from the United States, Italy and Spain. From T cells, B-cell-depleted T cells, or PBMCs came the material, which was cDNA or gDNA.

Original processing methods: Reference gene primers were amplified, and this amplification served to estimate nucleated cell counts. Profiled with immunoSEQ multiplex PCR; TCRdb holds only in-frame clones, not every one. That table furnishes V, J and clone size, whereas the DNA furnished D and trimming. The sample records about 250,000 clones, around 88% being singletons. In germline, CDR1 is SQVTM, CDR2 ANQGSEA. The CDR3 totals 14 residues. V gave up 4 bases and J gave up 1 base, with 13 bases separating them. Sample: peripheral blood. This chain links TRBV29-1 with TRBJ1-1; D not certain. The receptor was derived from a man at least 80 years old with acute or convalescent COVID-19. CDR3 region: CSVGEGPTNTEAFF. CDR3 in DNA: TGCAGCGTTGGGGAGGGTCCAACGAACACTGAAGCTTTCTTT.